This T cell receptor beta chain was identified during a study of technical replicates of blood from several donors. Germline CDR1 reads LNHDA; CDR2 reads SQIVND (reference sequence). V was trimmed by 6 bases and J by 3 bases, leaving 11 bases between them. CDR3 length equals 14 residues. The repertoire was sequenced with immunoSEQ multiplex PCR; TCRdb's copy has only in-frame clones and lacks some. The sample consists of 10,000 to 15,000 clones, roughly 95% of them appearing once. The receptor comes from a human donor in good health. The J gene is TRBJ1-4, the V gene TRBV19, with unresolved D. The sample consisted of PBMCs. The CDR3 nucleotides read TGTGCCAGTAGCCCACAGTCCTCTAATGAAAAACTGTTTTTT. Translated: CASSPQSSNEKLFF.